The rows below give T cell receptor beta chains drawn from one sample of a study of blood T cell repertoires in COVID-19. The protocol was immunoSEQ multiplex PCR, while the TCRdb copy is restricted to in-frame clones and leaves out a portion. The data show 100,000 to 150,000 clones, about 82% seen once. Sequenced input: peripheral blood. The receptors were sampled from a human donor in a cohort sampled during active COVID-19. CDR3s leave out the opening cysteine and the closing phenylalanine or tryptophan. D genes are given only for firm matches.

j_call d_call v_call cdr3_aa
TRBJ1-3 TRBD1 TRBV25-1 ASKDRDKDTIY
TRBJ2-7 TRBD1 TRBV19 ASSIGGQGVWEQY
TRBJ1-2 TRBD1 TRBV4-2 ASSQDTMNRGAYYGYT
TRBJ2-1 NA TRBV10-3 ATDDPLADPYNEQF
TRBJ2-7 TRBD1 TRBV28 ASSPGTGRYEQY
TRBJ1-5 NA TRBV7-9 ATGGESNQPQH
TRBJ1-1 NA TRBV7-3 ASSLSPTMDIMNTEAF
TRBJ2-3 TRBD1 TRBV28 ASRGQSTDTQY
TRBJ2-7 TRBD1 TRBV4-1 ASSQGRTGSLEQY
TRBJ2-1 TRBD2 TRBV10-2 ASSEPFGLAALSKQF
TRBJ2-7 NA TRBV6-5 ASNGRGAGSYEQY
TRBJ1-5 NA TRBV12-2 ASRSPRKTGDVCNQPQH
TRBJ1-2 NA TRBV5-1 ASSSQIYGYT
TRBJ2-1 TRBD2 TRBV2 ASRTSGRWNNEQF
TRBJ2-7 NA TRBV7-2 ASSLGSEDRSYEQY
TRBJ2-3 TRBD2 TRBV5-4 ASSSTSGTSAQY
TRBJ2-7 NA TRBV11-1 ASSLARGSSYEQY
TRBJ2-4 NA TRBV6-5 ASSYSVPGGHIQY
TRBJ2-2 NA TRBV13 ASSFGGTGPGELF
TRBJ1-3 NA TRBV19 ASSIAGDRGPGNTIY
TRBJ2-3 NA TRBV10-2 ASSGRGLAAADTQY
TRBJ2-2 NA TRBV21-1 ASSERTGANTGELF
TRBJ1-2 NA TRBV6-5 ASRTRGLWGYT
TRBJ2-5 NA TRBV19 ASSIGVGTGVEETQY
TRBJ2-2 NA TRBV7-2 ASSLNLVGAGTGELF
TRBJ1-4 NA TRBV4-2 ASSQDRSINEKLF
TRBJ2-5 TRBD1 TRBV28 ASSLTPGQGSRETQY
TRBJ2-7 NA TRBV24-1 ATSDLSERAKNYEQY
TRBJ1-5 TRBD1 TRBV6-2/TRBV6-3 ASSQGQAYQPQH
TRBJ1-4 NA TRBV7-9 ASSPDTGKLF
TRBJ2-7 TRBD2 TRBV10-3 ALRASGSYEQY
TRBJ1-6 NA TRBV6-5 ASREELNSPLH
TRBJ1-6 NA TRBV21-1 ASRTGGRNSPLH
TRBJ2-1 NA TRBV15 ATSRPRPPDRRDSYNEQF
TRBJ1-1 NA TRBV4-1 ASSQDFMEAF
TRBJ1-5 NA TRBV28 ASRVVNQPQH
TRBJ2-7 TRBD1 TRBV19 ASKDREHSYEQY
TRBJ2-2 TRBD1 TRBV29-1 SVAGGPGGWTGELF
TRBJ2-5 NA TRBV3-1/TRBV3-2 ASRGGTRVPETQY
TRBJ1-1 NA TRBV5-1 ASSWELQVINTEAF
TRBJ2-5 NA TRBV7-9 ASIRRGRGRQETQY
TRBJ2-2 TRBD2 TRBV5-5 ASSLERGRPSGELF
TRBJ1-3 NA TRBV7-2 ASSLVSEGNTIY
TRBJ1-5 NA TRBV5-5 ASSLFQVRQPQH
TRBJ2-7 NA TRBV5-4 ASSDRDTLYEQY
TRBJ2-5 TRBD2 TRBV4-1 ASSQDKGSGASVPQY
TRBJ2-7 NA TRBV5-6 ASSDRSSYEQY
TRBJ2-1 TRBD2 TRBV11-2 ASSPTSGSFLSSYNEQF
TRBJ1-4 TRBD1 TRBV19 ASSSRGSSEKLF
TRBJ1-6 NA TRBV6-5 ASSSQSGSPLH